This TCR beta chain emerged from a study of monozygotic twins with inflammatory bowel disease. Skipping T cell sorting, the study isolated total RNA directly from whole blood. For this clonotype: Its antigen is unknown.

Study-wide results and limits: Repertoire similarity did not differ between concordant and discordant twins, perhaps due to limited power.

CDR1 MNHEY and CDR2 SVGEGT come from the germline V gene. The CDR3 runs 14 residues. In preparing each TCR library, about 3,700 ng of total RNA was used. The template switching step added UMIs that contained a 6-nucleotide sample barcode. No DNA is given; TCRdb re-called the 5' RACE reads and lists each CDR3 protein once. The sample totals around 150,000 distinct CDR3 sequences. The rearrangement joins TRBV6-2 or TRBV6-3 to TRBJ1-1; with no DNA, the TCRdb D assignment of TRBD1 cannot be verified. Sequenced input: blood. The sequence came from a human donor with ulcerative colitis or Crohn's disease, or a healthy co-twin of an affected twin (not recorded which). CDR3: CASSSHRGGTEAFF.